This T cell receptor (beta chain) was captured in a study of T cells in Graves' hyperthyroidism and ophthalmopathy. At least ten counts were recorded for this clonotype. As yet, its antigen is unknown. Regions amplified from RNA transcripts were the TCR beta CDR3 regions. A set of HTBI primers served as the primers for a first-round RT-PCR of the TCR CDR3. Via MiXCR, TCRdb re-called the multiplex PCR reads, giving one row per CDR3 protein. The sample lists 500,000 to 750,000 distinct CDR3 sequences, 14% occurring once. The study's findings and limits: A model of 13 V-J features distinguished ophthalmopathy from stable hyperthyroidism. The model foresaw ophthalmopathy a median roughly 6 months prior to onset.

Trimming removed 5 bases at V and 3 bases at J, with 17 bases between. Germline V lookup: CDR1 SEHNR, CDR2 FQNEAQ (reference sequence). The CDR3 runs 15 residues. Inclusion characteristics of ophthalmopathy patients comprised a Clinical Activity Score of at least 3, a NOSPECS grade of at least 4, and duration under 3 months. The sample taken for sequencing was blood. The chain joins TRBV7-9 to TRBJ2-7; a weak D match, TRBD1 (5 bases). This TCR came from a woman under 30 with Graves' ophthalmopathy. CDR3 in amino acids: CASSVQVLARYEQYF. The CDR3 region has the DNA TGTGCCAGCAGCGTACAGGTTCTGGCTCGCTACGAGCAGTACTTC.